This record concerns one T cell receptor (beta chain) sequence. Original handling: Reference gene primer amplification gave estimated nucleated cell counts. Profiled with immunoSEQ multiplex PCR; TCRdb holds only in-frame clones, not every one. That table supplies the V and J calls and clone size; D and trimming were determined from the DNA. Seen here are around 63,000 clones, approximately 80% observed once, and the top ten hold about 7.1%. Unmatched junction bases numbered 3, after V lost 4 bases and J lost 4 bases. Germline CDR1 is SNHLY and CDR2 is FYNNEI. The CDR3 runs 15 residues. These data belong to a study of blood T cell repertoires in COVID-19. In the study overall: The United States, Italy and Spain supplied acute and convalescent COVID-19 samples. T cells, B-cell-depleted T cells, or PBMCs supplied cDNA or gDNA.

The TCR originated in a man in his fifties or sixties with acute or convalescent COVID-19. This chain uses TRBV2 with TRBJ2-3; 12 nucleotides match TRBD2. The sequencing sample was made of peripheral blood. The DNA of the CDR3 is TGTGCCAGCAGTGTACTAGCGGGGGGATCAGATACGCAGTATTTT. This sequence encodes CASSVLAGGSDTQYF. The full variable domain, in which reference TRBV2 and TRBJ2-3 provide the parts outside the CDR3, is EPEVTQTPSHQVTQMGQEVILRCVPISNHLYFYWYRQILGQKVEFLVSFYNNEISEKSEIFDDQFSVERPDGSNFTLKIRSTKLEDSAMYFCASSVLAGGSDTQYFGPGTRLTVL.